The clone carrying this TCR beta chain occurred a few times. The antigen is undetermined. Treatment noted: therapeutic diphenylcyclopropenone sensitization with weekly scalp DPC. The data stem from a study of human T cells and chemical hapten exposure. About the research overall: Women made up most patients, who had alopecia areata, totalis or universalis. From small differences in pooled library volume came most of the variation in per-sample TCR yields.

Overall study results and limits: While controls formed fewer of them, expanded TCRs formed significantly more large CDR3 similarity clusters. There was no change with DPC sensitization in TCRs above 1 in 1000 frequency.

The study's library attached unique molecular identifiers to single cDNA molecules. TCRdb fed the reads into MiXCR, producing one record per CDR3 protein. The sample has just over 2,500 distinct CDR3 sequences, around 43% seen once; the top ten hold around a tenth. With 2 bases removed from V and 2 bases from J, the gap between germline ends came to 13 bases. CDR1 and CDR2 from the germline V gene are LGHNA and YNFKEQ. This CDR3 spans 16 amino acids. The J gene is TRBJ2-1, the V gene TRBV4-2; the D is unclear. Here the sequenced sample was whole blood, taken before DPC sensitization or 2, 6, or about 24 weeks after (not recorded which). The sequence came from an adult with alopecia areata. Some clones in this sample may be carry-over from other donors' samples. This table probably holds off-target reads from a library built for another chain. CDR3 nucleotide sequence: TGTGCCAGCAGCCAACCTGCCACATCCGCCTACAATGAGCAGTTCTTC. This codes for CASSQPATSAYNEQFF.